This TCR beta chain stems from a study of cytomegalovirus exposure and HLA in healthy donors (dated by TCRdb to the late 2010s). A note on the overall study: An earlier analysis of 587 of the donors reported about 260 Gb of sequence data and 95 million to 120 million unique TCR beta sequences obtained from approximately 180 million T cells. Approximately 310 gigabases of sequencing data and approximately 84 million unique TCR sequences were included in an early release covering around 600 HLA-typed donors. Of the 300 to 450 genotyped donors, around 81% fell in the genetic ancestry cluster associated with self-reported Caucasian donors. The aim of the study was to test whether cataloging public T cell receptors could identify signatures of past pathogen exposure. Using immunosequencing, the study profiled T cell repertoires from 550 to 750 subjects and related those repertoires to cytomegalovirus serostatus. A separate validation cohort of 100 to 150 different subjects was used in addition to the 666-subject first cohort. The study combined high-throughput TCR immunosequencing, statistical association of individual TCRs with disease status, and machine learning to predict cytomegalovirus infection status. In a later analysis, previously published TCR beta repertoires from 666 donors were re-analyzed and high-resolution HLA genotyping was added so that TCR occurrence patterns could be studied. Rather than using new phenotypic data, the later analysis identified candidate immune exposures from TCR beta sequences and from how often those sequences occurred across donors. An earlier analysis of about 600 of the donors used high-throughput TCR beta sequencing to judge whether each TCR beta V gene segment behaved as functional or pseudogenic. Donor age, sex, ethnicity and CMV serostatus were compiled together with the repertoire data. Genome-wide SNP genotypes for about three fifths of the 666 donors were used in a later genetic analysis, which treated that subset as a discovery cohort. All discovery cohort repertoires had been generated using a single sequencing platform. Class I and class II HLA loci were covered by the typing at four-digit resolution. Typing coverage varied by locus: roughly 629-630 donors for A, B, C, DRB1 and DQB1; some 520 for DQA1; nearly 610 for DPA1; under 490 for DPB1. Roughly 5 DR-DQ haplotypes were handled as single units for association and clustering, since linkage in the cohort was strong. On average, about 200,000 unique TCR beta nucleotide sequences were sequenced per donor among 350 to 400 genotyped donors of the cohort, with roughly a sixth of those sequences being non-productive. General findings and caveats noted by the study authors: Three of the identified cytomegalovirus-associated TCR beta chains were confirmed in vitro to be specific for cytomegalovirus antigens. The study gave a list of more than 150 TCR beta chains associated with cytomegalovirus. In both the original and validation cohorts, the classifier was reported to diagnose cytomegalovirus status with high specificity and sensitivity. Most TCR sequences were seen in very few donors, while some public TCRs were found in many individuals. In a later genetic analysis, a missense DCLRE1C variant was associated with V-gene and J-gene trimming of TCR beta chains, and the association was replicated in an independent cohort. The presence/absence analyses assumed that sequencing depth was roughly uniform across donors, and that assumption may not be true. A later analysis associated 15,000 to 20,000 TCR beta sequences with specific HLA alleles at a false discovery rate of 0.05. A further reported finding was that TCR beta sequences accurately predicted the HLA-A and HLA-B alleles for most subjects in the first cohort. A later analysis found that HLA-associated TCR beta chains were more clonally expanded and had lower generation probabilities than equally common non-associated chains. In a later analysis, TCR association rates were found to vary across HLA loci, with the most associated TCRs seen for DRB1 alleles and the fewest for HLA-C alleles. Only TCR beta chains were sequenced in this cohort, and the absence of alpha or paired-chain data limited detectable features. When HLA alleles, especially DR and DQ, strongly co-occurred, attributing TCR associations to individual alleles was difficult. Immune exposure information for the cohort was limited to CMV serostatus. Because counts were too low, roughly 18 rarely observed V segments, including chromosome 9 orphons, were left out of the earlier analysis of several hundred of the donors. Because the 87-base-pair reads could not distinguish some IMGT-functional V segments, including TRBV6-2 and TRBV6-3, those segments were excluded. A cluster of highly shared sequence variants was judged likely to represent a technical artifact of the sequencing pipeline. According to the authors, the approach could potentially be generalized to other disease states and immunological phenotypes. In a later analysis, several top co-occurrence clusters were reported to appear linked to parvovirus B19, influenza, CMV and Epstein-Barr virus. Broadly in line with IMGT annotations, most TCR beta V segments showed up in productive rearrangements about 87% or about 30% of the time in an earlier analysis of several hundred of the donors. A later analysis found that most CMV-associated TCR beta chains appeared HLA-restricted, with HLA associations seemingly driven largely by CMV exposure. HLA typing was unavailable for some donors at each locus, so association tests used only the typed subset. A later genetic analysis reported fewer N-insertions in productive TCRs among donors in an Asian-associated ancestry cluster than the roughly 700-donor mean. Correlated functional status among segregating V segments might be attributable to linkage disequilibrium, but an unknown experimental factor could not be ruled out.

About this clone: Its target antigen remains unknown. No base-level quality is on record; no much larger clone is a single base apart.

The CDR3 runs 14 amino acids, cysteine and phenylalanine included. Only the CDR3 portion is preserved as DNA: 42 bases, with reading frame beginning at the first base. V trim: 5 bases; J trim: 3 bases; unmatched bases: 4. The germline V gene sets CDR1 to SNHLY and CDR2 to FYNNEI. The cohort comprised around 690 healthy bone marrow donors. At the time of sampling, all cohort members were nominally healthy, though unrecorded immune exposures were likely present. The donor was CMV seropositive and belonged to the group of 250 to 350 seropositive cohort members. Each donor provided a peripheral blood sample, and peripheral blood mononuclear cells were used for TCR beta sequencing. The Qiagen DNeasy Blood Extraction Kit was used to extract genomic DNA from the blood cell samples. The method was the immunoSEQ multiplex PCR assay. A mixture of 60 forward primers for TCR Vbeta segments and 13 reverse primers for TCR Jbeta segments was used in the multiplex PCR. The CDR3 region of rearranged TCR beta genes was amplified from genomic DNA with a multiplex PCR assay. The amplified TCR beta libraries were sequenced on the Illumina HiSeq System as 87-base-pair reads. The paper's data handling went like this. In a later analysis, tens of millions of unique TCR beta chains were counted across the roughly 700 repertoires, and roughly 10 million of these chains were shared by at least two donors. Raw reads were error-corrected and collapsed into unique sequences by a nearest-neighbor algorithm in which closely related sequences were merged to remove PCR and sequencing errors. Alignment of CDR3 sequences to IMGT reference sequences was used to assign V, D and J gene segments. For a sequence to be retained, a match of at least six nucleotides was required to both a V gene segment and a J gene segment. Rearrangements were called productive when the CDR3 lacked stop codons and stayed in frame with V and J; all others were non-productive. Following IMGT convention, CDR3 was defined as the stretch from the second conserved V-encoded cysteine to the conserved J-encoded phenylalanine. The earlier analysis of 450 to 750 of the donors excluded any sequence lacking an unambiguous match to a single V gene segment. An earlier analysis of several hundred of the donors classified V segments as functional when productive rearrangements were above 56.7% and as segregating when the standard deviation between donors was above 5%. To diagnose cytomegalovirus status from the catalog of TCR beta chain sequences, a statistical classification framework was built. V and J gene assignment, in a later analysis, came from comparing TCR nucleotide sequences with IMGT/GENE-DB human TR gene sequences. In a later analysis, CDR3 sequences and most-parsimonious VDJ recombination scenarios were assigned using the TCRdist pipeline. In a later analysis, every TCR beta chain was defined by the combination of its CDR3 amino acid sequence and its V-gene family, and reads without a unique V-gene family were dropped. To address suspected cross-contamination and a sequencing artifact, a later analysis removed over 500 highly shared, low-generation-probability nucleotide sequences. A later analysis calculated a clonal expansion index for each public chain from normalized within-repertoire ranks of inferred template counts. In a later analysis, generation probabilities were computed using a VDJ recombination model fitted to out-of-frame rearrangements, and the results were checked against IGoR. In a later analysis, hypergeometric tests were used to score TCR-TCR, TCR-HLA and TCR-CMV co-occurrence, with a repertoire-size bias correction applied to TCR pairs. A later analysis estimated false discovery rates by permuting HLA or CMV assignments 20 times. In a later analysis, co-occurring TCRs were grouped using DBSCAN, with TCRdist sequence similarity added in when clustering inside HLA-allele-positive subsets. Co-occurrence clustering excluded repertoires with fewer than 30,000 or more than 120,000 public chains, plus five with anomalous nucleotide sharing. In TCRdb, the immuneACCESS table is reduced to in-frame sequences with V and J assigned. These tables do not hold every clone; where another copy was compared, an unresolved V gene accounts for under half, and the others remain unexplained. D and trimming were read from the DNA, whereas the V and J calls and clone size are those reported in that table. Here the sample has around 100,000 clones; 55% to 65% occur a single time. The leading ten clones occupy less than 4.5% of the sample.

The sample comprised PBMCs. This TCR was recovered from a man aged 25 to 40 in good health and CMV-seropositive. This chain joins TRBV2 to TRBJ2-7; TRBD2 agrees with 10 junctional bases. CDR3 region: CASSLAGELYEQYF. At the DNA level, the sequence is TGTGCCAGCAGTCTAGCGGGGGAGCTCTACGAGCAGTACTTC. Outside the CDR3, residues come from the reference TRBV2 and TRBJ2-7 proteins, so the full variable domain is: EPEVTQTPSHQVTQMGQEVILRCVPISNHLYFYWYRQILGQKVEFLVSFYNNEISEKSEIFDDQFSVERPDGSNFTLKIRSTKLEDSAMYFCASSLAGELYEQYFGPGTRLTVT.